The subject of this entry is one TCR beta chain. Its antigen is still unknown. The CDR3 consists of 14 residues. Trimming took 4 bases from V and 1 from J; bases not matched to a gene: 4. Germline V gene lookup returns CDR1 KGHSH and CDR2 LQKENI. The data were obtained in a study of cytomegalovirus exposure and HLA in healthy donors. Broader study findings: According to a later analysis, most TCR beta chains associated with CMV appeared HLA-restricted. Follow-up analysis seemed to connect common viral pathogens with several of the most significant clusters identified.

Primers: 60 Vbeta forward and 13 Jbeta reverse. Produced via immunoSEQ multiplex PCR; TCRdb's table is partial and in-frame only. Among over 100,000 clones, about three fifths were seen once, and the ten largest hold about a tenth. The sample consisted of PBMCs. This TCR derives from a man aged 40-50 years in good health and CMV-seropositive. V gene TRBV18 combines with J gene TRBJ2-7; 7 bases map to TRBD1. CDR3 in amino acids: CASSREGQSYEQYF. In DNA, the CDR3 is TGTGCCAGCTCACGAGAGGGACAGTCCTACGAGCAGTACTTC.